Given below is one T cell receptor (beta chain) in context. At one of its ends the junction is not consistent with the germline gene, which may arise from a read error. Repertoires were generated with immunoSEQ multiplex PCR, while TCRdb's copy carries only in-frame clones and drops some. The sample carries roughly 69,000 clones, around four fifths recorded once. This record comes from a study of blood T cell repertoires in COVID-19. Study-wide background: COVID-19 samples from acute and convalescent phases originated in the United States, Italy and Spain.

Sequencing used peripheral blood. The TCR sequence derives from a human donor in a cohort sampled during active COVID-19.

The CDR3 loop reads CASSLVGSGAQETQYF. The CDR3 bases are TGTGCTAGCAGCTTAGTGGGTAGCGGGGCCCAAGAGACCCAGTACTTC. The gene calls are TRBV7-7 and TRBJ2-5, with 8 bases identical to TRBD2. The CDR3 length is 16 residues. Germline CDR1 is SSHAT and CDR2 is FNYEAQ (reference sequence).